This TCR beta chain was identified in a study of T cells expressing NK-cell markers. Study-wide context: Beta-chain profiling covered CD3+CD56+NKG2C+, CD3+CD56+NKG2C- and CD3+CD56-NKG2C+ sorted subsets.

TCRdb reprocessed the 5' RACE reads and keeps a single row for each CDR3 protein, giving no DNA. The sample table sets out about 260,000 distinct CDR3 sequences. CDR3 length: 14 amino acids. Germline lookup yields CDR1 SNHLY and CDR2 FYNNEI. This chain connects TRBV2 to TRBJ1-5. This clonotype was sampled from a man aged 18 to 30 in good health. The specimen sequenced was blood T cells: a sorted CD56 or NKG2C T cell subset, CD4+ or CD8+ T cells, or bulk PBMC T cells (not recorded which). CDR3 residues: CASGGTASNQPQHF.